Listed here are 9 T cell receptor beta chains from one sample, sequenced in a study of cytomegalovirus exposure and HLA in healthy donors (dated by TCRdb to 2017 to 2019). The protocol used for the library was the immunoSEQ multiplex PCR assay. For the multiplex PCR, a mixture combining 60 forward primers for TCR Vbeta segments and 13 reverse primers for TCR Jbeta segments was used. The clones in this table, taken by TCRdb from immuneACCESS, are in-frame only. Not every clone is retained; where verified, under half of the shortfall comes from an unresolved V gene, and the cause of the rest is unknown. The sample yields over 100,000 clones; around three quarters were counted once. Jointly, the top ten make up around 5% of the sample. Material for sequencing was PBMCs. Receptor source: a man between 25 and 39 years old in good health and CMV-seropositive.

The chain has TRBV5-1 and TRBJ2-5; D uncertain. Trimming pared 0 bases from V and 1 base from J, leaving 7 bases between. CDR3 length equals 14 residues. Germline-derived CDR1 and CDR2 are SGHRS and YFSETQ. CDR3 nucleotide sequence: TGCGCCAGCAGCTTGGGTGGTAGCCAAGAGACCCAGTACTTC. As protein: CASSLGGSQETQYF.

The gene calls are TRBV7-9 and TRBJ2-1, with 9 positions matching TRBD2. CDR3 size: 17 residues. Germline CDR1 is SEHNR and CDR2 is FQNEAQ (reference sequence). V dropped 1 base and J dropped 4; count of bases not matched to a gene: 8. CDR3 region: CASSLVRASGDYNEQFF. In DNA, the CDR3 is TGTGCCAGCAGCTTAGTAAGGGCTAGCGGGGATTACAATGAGCAGTTCTTC.

This rearrangement joins TRBV18 to TRBJ2-7; maybe TRBD2 (6 bases). V lost 2 bases and J 6 bases, leaving 17 bases between the germline ends. CDR3 size: 15 residues. Germline V gene data show CDR1 as KGHSH and CDR2 as LQKENI. Here the CDR3 reads CASSPNPRGSGEQYF. CDR3 nucleotide sequence: TGTGCCAGCTCACCAAATCCTAGAGGTAGCGGCGAGCAGTACTTC.

The chain uses TRBV2 and TRBJ2-3; 10 positions match TRBD2. V lost 3 bases and J lost 2; bases outside the gene matches: 5. This CDR3 contains 16 residues. Germline V gene sequence: CDR1 SNHLY, CDR2 FYNNEI. Here the CDR3 reads CASSDRLAGVTDTQYF. In DNA form, the CDR3 reads TGTGCCAGCAGTGATAGGCTAGCGGGGGTCACAGATACGCAGTATTTT.

CDR3 amino acids: CAIGRGTGGYEQYF. In DNA form, the CDR3 reads TGTGCCATCGGAAGAGGGACCGGGGGGTACGAGCAGTACTTC. The V call is TRBV10-3, the J call TRBJ2-7; TRBD2 matches at 7 bases. Unmatched junction bases numbered 11, after V lost 8 bases and J lost 4 bases. Looked up from germline, CDR1 is ENHRY and CDR2 is SYGVKD. This CDR3 has 14 amino acids.

Only one count was recorded for this clone. V is TRBV28 and J is TRBJ2-5; a possible D gene is TRBD1 (6 bases). V lost 6 bases, J lost 5 bases, and 19 bases lay in between. Germline CDR1 and CDR2: MDHEN and SYDVKM. The CDR3 runs 15 residues. As DNA, the CDR3 is TGTGCCAGCAGCACCGTACAGGGTTGGCGCGAGACCCAGTACTTC. Amino acid sequence: CASSTVQGWRETQYF.

V usage is TRBV5-1 and J usage is TRBJ1-2, with D uncertain. Trimming stripped 0 bases from V and 2 bases from J, with 11 bases between. The CDR3 has 15 residues. CDR1 SGHRS and CDR2 YFSETQ come from the germline V gene. CDR3 residues: CASSLDHGRNYGYTF. Here the CDR3 DNA reads TGCGCCAGCAGCTTGGACCATGGCAGAAACTATGGCTACACCTTC.

The chain has TRBV6-1 and TRBJ2-5, with 10 positions matching TRBD1. Germline CDR1 and CDR2: MNHNS and SASEGT. Trimming took 7 bases from V and 5 from J; bases not matched to a gene: 7. CDR3 length: 14 amino acids. For the CDR3, the DNA is TGTGCCAGCATCACGACAGGGGGCGATGAGACCCAGTACTTC. Its protein is CASITTGGDETQYF.

This chain uses TRBV5-6 with TRBJ2-7; D remains ambiguous. Germline loops: CDR1 SGHDT, CDR2 YYEEEE. The CDR3 sequence is 13 residues long. Between the trimmed V and J ends, which lost 4 bases and 2 bases, there was a span of 10 bases. The CDR3 spells CASSVGTTYEQYF. The CDR3 coding sequence is TGTGCCAGCAGCGTCGGAACTACCTACGAGCAGTACTTC.